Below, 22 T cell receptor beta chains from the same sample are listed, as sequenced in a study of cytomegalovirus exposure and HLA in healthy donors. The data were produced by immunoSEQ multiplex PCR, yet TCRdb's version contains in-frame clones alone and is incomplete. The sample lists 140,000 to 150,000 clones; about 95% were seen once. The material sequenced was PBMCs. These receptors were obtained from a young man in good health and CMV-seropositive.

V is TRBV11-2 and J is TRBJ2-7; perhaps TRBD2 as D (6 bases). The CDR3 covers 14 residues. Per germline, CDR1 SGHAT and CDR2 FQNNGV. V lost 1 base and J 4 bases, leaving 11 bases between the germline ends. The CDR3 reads CASSLAGDHYEQYF. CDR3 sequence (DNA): TGTGCCAGCAGCTTAGCGGGAGACCATTACGAGCAGTACTTC. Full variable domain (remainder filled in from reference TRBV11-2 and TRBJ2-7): EAGVAQSPRYKIIEKRQSVAFWCNPISGHATLYWYQQILGQGPKLLIQFQNNGVVDDSQLPKDRFSAERLKGVDSTLKIQPAKLEDSAVYLCASSLAGDHYEQYFGPGTRLTVT.

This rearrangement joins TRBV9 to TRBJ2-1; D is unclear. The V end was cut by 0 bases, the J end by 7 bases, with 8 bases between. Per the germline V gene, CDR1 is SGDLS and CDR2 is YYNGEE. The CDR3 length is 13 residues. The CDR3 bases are TGTGCCAGCAGCGTAGCTTTCGGGAATGAGCAGTTCTTC. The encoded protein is CASSVAFGNEQFF.

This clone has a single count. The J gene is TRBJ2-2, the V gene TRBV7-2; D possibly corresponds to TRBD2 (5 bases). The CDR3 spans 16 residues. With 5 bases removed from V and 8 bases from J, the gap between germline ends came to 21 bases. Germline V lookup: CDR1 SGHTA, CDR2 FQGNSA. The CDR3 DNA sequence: TGTGCCAGCAGCCCGAATCCCCGGGATTGGCAGGGGGAGCTGTTTTTT. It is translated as CASSPNPRDWQGELFF.

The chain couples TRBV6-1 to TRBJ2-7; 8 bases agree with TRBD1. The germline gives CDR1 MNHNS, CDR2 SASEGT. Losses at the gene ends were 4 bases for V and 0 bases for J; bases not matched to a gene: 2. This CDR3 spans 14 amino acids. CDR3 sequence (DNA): TGTGCCAGCAGTGGGACAGGGAGCTCCTACGAGCAGTACTTC. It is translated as CASSGTGSSYEQYF.

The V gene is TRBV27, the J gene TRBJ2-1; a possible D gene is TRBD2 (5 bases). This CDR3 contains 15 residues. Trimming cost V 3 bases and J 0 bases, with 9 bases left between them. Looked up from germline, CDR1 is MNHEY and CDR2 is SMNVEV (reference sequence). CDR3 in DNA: TGTGCCAGCAGTTTCCCGGGGAGCTCCTACAATGAGCAGTTCTTC. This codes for CASSFPGSSYNEQFF.

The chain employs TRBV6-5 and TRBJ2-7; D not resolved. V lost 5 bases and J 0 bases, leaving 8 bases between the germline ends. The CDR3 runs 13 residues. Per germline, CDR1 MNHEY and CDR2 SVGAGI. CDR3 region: CASSPLGSYEQYF. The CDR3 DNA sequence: TGTGCCAGCAGTCCGCTCGGCTCCTACGAGCAGTACTTC.

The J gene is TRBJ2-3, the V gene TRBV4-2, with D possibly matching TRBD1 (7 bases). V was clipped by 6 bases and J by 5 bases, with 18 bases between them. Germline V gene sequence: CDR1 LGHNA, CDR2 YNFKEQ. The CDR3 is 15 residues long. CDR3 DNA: TGTGCCAGCAGTTCCTACAGGGGAGGTGTAGATACGCAGTATTTT. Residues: CASSSYRGGVDTQYF.

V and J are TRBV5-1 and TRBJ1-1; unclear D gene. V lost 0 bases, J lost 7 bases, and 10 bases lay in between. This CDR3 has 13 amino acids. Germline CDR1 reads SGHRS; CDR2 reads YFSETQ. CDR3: CASSLDPEGEAFF. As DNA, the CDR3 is TGCGCCAGCAGCTTGGATCCAGAGGGTGAAGCTTTCTTT.

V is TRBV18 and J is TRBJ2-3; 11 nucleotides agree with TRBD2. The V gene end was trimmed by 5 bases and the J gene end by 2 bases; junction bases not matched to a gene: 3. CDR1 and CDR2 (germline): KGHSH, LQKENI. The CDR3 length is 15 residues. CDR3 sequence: CASSSGLAATDTQYF. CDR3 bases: TGTGCCAGCTCATCGGGACTAGCGGCCACAGATACGCAGTATTTT.

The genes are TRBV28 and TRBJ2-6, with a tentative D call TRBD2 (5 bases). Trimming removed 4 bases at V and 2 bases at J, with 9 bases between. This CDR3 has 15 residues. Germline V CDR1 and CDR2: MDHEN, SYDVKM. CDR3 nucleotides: TGTGCCAGCAGTTCCCTCGGGACTGGGGCCAACGTCCTGACTTTC. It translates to CASSSLGTGANVLTF.

The CDR3 sequence: CASSQTSYNEQFF. In DNA, the CDR3 is TGTGCCAGCAGCCAGACTAGCTACAATGAGCAGTTCTTC. The rearrangement uses TRBV7-2 and TRBJ2-1; perhaps TRBD2 as D (6 bases). The V gene lost 5 bases and the J gene lost 3 bases, with 8 bases spanning the gap. Germline V CDR1 and CDR2: SGHTA, FQGNSA. The length of the CDR3 is 13 residues.

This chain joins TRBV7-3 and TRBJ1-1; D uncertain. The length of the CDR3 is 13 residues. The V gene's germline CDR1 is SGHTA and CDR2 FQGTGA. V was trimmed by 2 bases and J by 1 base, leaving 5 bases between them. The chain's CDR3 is CASSLVRNTEAFF. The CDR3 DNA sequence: TGTGCCAGCAGCTTAGTCAGGAACACTGAAGCTTTCTTT.

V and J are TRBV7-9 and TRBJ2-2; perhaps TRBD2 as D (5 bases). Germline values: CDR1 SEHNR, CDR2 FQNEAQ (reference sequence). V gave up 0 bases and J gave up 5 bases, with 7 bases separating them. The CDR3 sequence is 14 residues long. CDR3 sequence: CASSLATGTGELFF. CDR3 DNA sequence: TGTGCCAGCAGCTTAGCAACGGGGACCGGGGAGCTGTTTTTT.

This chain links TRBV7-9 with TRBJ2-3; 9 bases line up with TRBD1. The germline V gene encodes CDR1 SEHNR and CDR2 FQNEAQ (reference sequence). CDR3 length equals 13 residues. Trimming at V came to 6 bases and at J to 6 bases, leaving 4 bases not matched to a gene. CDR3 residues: CASRLQGADTQYF. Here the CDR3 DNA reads TGTGCCAGCAGGTTACAGGGGGCCGATACGCAGTATTTT.

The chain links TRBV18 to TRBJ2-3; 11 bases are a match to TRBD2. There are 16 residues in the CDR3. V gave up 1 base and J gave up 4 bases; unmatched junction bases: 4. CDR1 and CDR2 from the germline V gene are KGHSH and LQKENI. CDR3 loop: CASSPRAGLAADTQYF. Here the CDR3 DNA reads TGTGCCAGCTCACCACGTGCGGGACTAGCGGCAGATACGCAGTATTTT. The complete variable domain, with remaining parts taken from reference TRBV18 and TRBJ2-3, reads NAGVMQNPRHLVRRRGQEARLRCSPMKGHSHVYWYRQLPEEGLKFMVYLQKENIIDESGMPKERFSAEFPKEGPSILRIQQVVRGDSAAYFCASSPRAGLAADTQYFGPGTRLTVL.

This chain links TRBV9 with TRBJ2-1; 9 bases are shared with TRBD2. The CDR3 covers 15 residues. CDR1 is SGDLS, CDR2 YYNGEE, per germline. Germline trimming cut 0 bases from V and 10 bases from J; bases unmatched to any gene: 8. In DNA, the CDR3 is TGTGCCAGCAGCGTAGAGGGTACTAGCGGGCGCGAGCAGTTCTTC. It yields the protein CASSVEGTSGREQFF.

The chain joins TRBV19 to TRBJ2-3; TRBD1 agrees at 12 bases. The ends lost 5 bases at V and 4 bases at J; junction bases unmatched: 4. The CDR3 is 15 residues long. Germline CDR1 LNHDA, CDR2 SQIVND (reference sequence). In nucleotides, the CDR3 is TGTGCCAGTAGTGCCGGGACAGGGGGCGCAGATACGCAGTATTTT. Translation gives CASSAGTGGADTQYF.

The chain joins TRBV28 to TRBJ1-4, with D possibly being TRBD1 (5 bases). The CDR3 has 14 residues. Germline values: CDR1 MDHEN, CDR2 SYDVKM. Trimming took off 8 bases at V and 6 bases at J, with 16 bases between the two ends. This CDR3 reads CASRRGASHEKLFF. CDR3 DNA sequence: TGTGCCAGCCGACGCGGGGCCTCCCATGAAAAACTGTTTTTT.

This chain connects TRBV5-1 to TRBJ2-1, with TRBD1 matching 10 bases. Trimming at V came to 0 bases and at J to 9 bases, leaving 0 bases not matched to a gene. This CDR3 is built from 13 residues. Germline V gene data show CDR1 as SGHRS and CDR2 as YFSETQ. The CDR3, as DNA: TGCGCCAGCAGCTTGGGGGACAGGGGTGAGCAGTTCTTC. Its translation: CASSLGDRGEQFF.

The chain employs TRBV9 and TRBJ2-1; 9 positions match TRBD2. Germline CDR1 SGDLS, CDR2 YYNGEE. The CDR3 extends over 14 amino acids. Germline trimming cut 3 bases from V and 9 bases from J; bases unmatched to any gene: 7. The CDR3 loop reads CASSDSGSGGEQFF. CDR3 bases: TGTGCCAGCAGCGATAGCGGGAGTGGTGGTGAGCAGTTCTTC.

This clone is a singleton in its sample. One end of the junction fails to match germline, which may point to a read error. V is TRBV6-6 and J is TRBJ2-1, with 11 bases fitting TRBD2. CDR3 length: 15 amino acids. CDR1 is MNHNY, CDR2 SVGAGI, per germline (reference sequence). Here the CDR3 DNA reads TGTGCCAGCAGTCCCATAGCGGGAGGGGCCAATGAGCAATTCTTC. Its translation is CASSPIAGGANEQFF.

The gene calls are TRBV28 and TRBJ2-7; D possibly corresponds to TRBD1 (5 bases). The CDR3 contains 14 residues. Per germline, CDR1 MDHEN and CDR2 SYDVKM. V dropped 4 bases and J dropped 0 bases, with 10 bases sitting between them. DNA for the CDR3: TGTGCCAGCAGTTCTATGGACAACTCCTACGAGCAGTACTTC. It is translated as CASSSMDNSYEQYF.